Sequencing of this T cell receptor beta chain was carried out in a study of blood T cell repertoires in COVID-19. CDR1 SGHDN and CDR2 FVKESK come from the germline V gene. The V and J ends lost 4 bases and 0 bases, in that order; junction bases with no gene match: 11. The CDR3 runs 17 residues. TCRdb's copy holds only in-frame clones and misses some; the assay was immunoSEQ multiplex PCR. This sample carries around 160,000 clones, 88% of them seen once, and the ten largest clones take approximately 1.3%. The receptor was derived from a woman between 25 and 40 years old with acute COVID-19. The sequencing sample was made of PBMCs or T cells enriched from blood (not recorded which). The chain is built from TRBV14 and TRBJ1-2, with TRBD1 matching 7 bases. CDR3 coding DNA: TGTGCCAGCAGCCCGTTTACCGGGACAGCTCCTAACTATGGCTACACCTTC. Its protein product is CASSPFTGTAPNYGYTF.